This T cell receptor (beta chain) was captured by sequencing in a study of cytomegalovirus exposure and HLA in healthy donors. 13 Jbeta primers and 60 Vbeta primers were used for the PCR. The data were produced by immunoSEQ multiplex PCR, yet TCRdb's version contains in-frame clones alone and is incomplete. This table has 140,000 to 150,000 clones, nearly 85% appearing once. Comment on this clone: The antigen remains unidentified.

Trimming left V 0 bases short and J 1 base short, with 10 bases between. CDR3 size: 15 residues. Germline CDR1 reads SGDLS; CDR2 reads YYNGEE. Whole-study results and caveats: Sequencing depth roughly uniform across donors was assumed in presence/absence analyses. Researchers left out some V segments, among them TRBV6-2 and TRBV6-3, as indistinguishable. Follow-up analysis later connected one missense variant in DCLRE1C with trimming of TCR beta V- and J-genes. According to the study, 160 or so TCR beta chains were cytomegalovirus-associated.

Input material: PBMCs. The chain carries TRBV9 and TRBJ1-1, with D unresolved. The origin of this receptor is a male donor in good health and CMV-seronegative. The CDR3 DNA follows: TGTGCCAGCAGCGTAGATTCTAACCCGAACACTGAAGCTTTCTTT. Protein: CASSVDSNPNTEAFF.